The 21 T cell receptor beta chains presented below share a single source sample, sequenced in a study of T cell responses to AZD1222 COVID-19 vaccine. The method was immunoSEQ multiplex PCR; TCRdb's version includes in-frame clones alone and lacks a portion of them. The table has 100,000 to 120,000 clones, around 88% seen once. Sequencing was performed on peripheral blood, taken 28 days after the second AZD1222 dose. These receptors originate from an adult who received the AZD1222 COVID-19 vaccine.

This sequence joins TRBV28 and TRBJ2-1; TRBD1 aligns across 8 bases. CDR3 length: 13 amino acids. The junction had 3 bases not matched to a gene; V was cut back by 6 bases and J by 5 bases. Germline V gives CDR1 MDHEN, CDR2 SYDVKM. Here the CDR3 DNA reads TGTGCCAGCAGCCGGGGACAGGACAATGAGCAGTTCTTC. Translating gives CASSRGQDNEQFF.

The rearrangement joins TRBV10-1 to TRBJ2-2, with 9 bases lining up with TRBD1. CDR1 WNHNN and CDR2 SYGVQD come from the germline V gene (reference sequence). The CDR3 is 16 residues long. V dropped 6 bases and J dropped 2; count of bases not matched to a gene: 7. CDR3 sequence: CASSPGTGINTGELFF. The CDR3 nucleotides are TGCGCCAGCAGCCCCGGGACAGGGATTAACACCGGGGAGCTGTTTTTT.

V usage is TRBV4-1 and J usage is TRBJ2-3; tentatively, D is TRBD2 (5 bases). Looked up from germline, CDR1 is MGHRA and CDR2 is YSYEKL. The CDR3 loop spans 16 amino acids. V lost 0 bases and J lost 1, with 11 bases in between. The CDR3 DNA is TGCGCCAGCAGCCAAGATGACCGGGGTGGCACAGATACGCAGTATTTT. Translating gives CASSQDDRGGTDTQYF.

The rearrangement uses TRBV4-1 and TRBJ1-4; D ambiguous. This CDR3 has 15 residues. Germline CDR1 and CDR2: MGHRA and YSYEKL. V was pared by 6 bases and J by 0 bases, with 11 bases between. CDR3 DNA: TGCGCCAGCAGGTCGCGGACGGCAACTAATGAAAAACTGTTTTTT. It is translated as CASRSRTATNEKLFF.

V gene TRBV19 combines with J gene TRBJ1-1; 7 bases align to TRBD1. Germline loops: CDR1 LNHDA, CDR2 SQIVND (reference sequence). There are 15 residues in the CDR3. J was trimmed by 1 base and V by 5 bases; bases with no gene match: 7. The CDR3 reads CASSQDRRGNTEAFF. CDR3 in DNA: TGTGCCAGTAGTCAGGACAGGAGGGGGAACACTGAAGCTTTCTTT.

The rearrangement links TRBV29-1 to TRBJ1-1; 10 bases agree with TRBD1. Germline CDR1 SQVTM, CDR2 ANQGSEA. This CDR3 comprises 13 residues. Unmatched junction bases numbered 4, after V lost 5 bases and J lost 4 bases. The CDR3 loop reads CSVQRTGGTEAFF. CDR3 in DNA: TGCAGCGTTCAGAGGACAGGGGGCACTGAAGCTTTCTTT.

The chain has TRBV5-1 and TRBJ1-3; TRBD1 matches 7 bases. This CDR3 is built from 16 residues. The ends lost 0 bases at V and 2 bases at J; junction bases unmatched: 5. CDR1 and CDR2 (germline): SGHRS, YFSETQ. CDR3 bases: TGCGCCAGCAGCTTGGGGACAGGCGGTGCTGGAAACACCATATATTTT. It translates to CASSLGTGGAGNTIYF. Looking up the rest from reference TRBV5-1 and TRBJ1-3 gives the full variable domain: KAGVTQTPRYLIKTRGQQVTLSCSPISGHRSVSWYQQTPGQGLQFLFEYFSETQRNKGNFPGRFSGRQFSNSRSEMNVSTLELGDSALYLCASSLGTGGAGNTIYFGEGSWLTVV.

A word on this clone: A read error may account for a junction end that differs from germline. V usage is TRBV5-5 and J usage is TRBJ1-1; 10 bases line up with TRBD1. This CDR3 is 12 amino acids long. Germline V lookup: CDR1 SGHKS, CDR2 YYEKEE (reference sequence). CDR3 loop: CASRATGGDDRF. The CDR3 region has the DNA TGTGCCAGCAGGGCGACAGGGGGCGACGATCGCTTT.

The genes are TRBV6-1 and TRBJ2-7, with D maybe TRBD1 (6 bases). With 1 base removed from V and 4 bases from J, the gap between germline ends came to 20 bases. The CDR3 has 17 amino acids. Germline V CDR1 and CDR2: MNHNS, SASEGT. The chain's CDR3 is CASSEGWQGSISYEQYF. Written as DNA, the CDR3 is TGTGCCAGCAGTGAAGGCTGGCAGGGGAGTATTAGTTACGAGCAGTACTTC.

The rearrangement links TRBV6-2 or TRBV6-3 to TRBJ2-3; D could derive from TRBD1 or TRBD2 (5 bases each). Trimming shortened V by 5 bases and J by 2 bases, and 11 bases separated the two germline ends. Germline loops: CDR1 MNHEY, CDR2 SVGEGT. The CDR3 extends over 14 amino acids. CDR3 protein: CASSTRGFTDTQYF. CDR3 DNA sequence: TGTGCCAGCAGTACGAGGGGTTTCACAGATACGCAGTATTTT.

The rearrangement uses TRBV27 and TRBJ1-2, with D possibly matching TRBD1 (6 bases). The germline gives CDR1 MNHEY, CDR2 SMNVEV (reference sequence). CDR3 length equals 13 residues. V was clipped by 2 bases and J by 3 bases, with 7 bases between them. The CDR3 here is CASSLRGDYGYTF. The CDR3, as DNA: TGTGCCAGCAGTTTAAGGGGGGACTATGGCTACACCTTC.

The chain uses TRBV9 and TRBJ2-1, with a tentative D call TRBD1 (6 bases). CDR1 SGDLS and CDR2 YYNGEE come from the germline V gene. V shed 3 bases and J shed 10 bases, with 11 bases lying between them. CDR3 size: 12 residues. CDR3 in DNA: TGTGCCAGCAGCGCACCAGGGGTCGAGCAGTTCTTC. Its protein product is CASSAPGVEQFF.

This chain joins TRBV6-2 or TRBV6-3 and TRBJ1-5; D remains ambiguous. Germline V gene lookup returns CDR1 MNHEY and CDR2 SVGEGT. Trimming cost V 5 bases and J 2 bases, with 10 bases left between them. This CDR3 comprises 14 residues. CDR3 region: CASSDPSGNQPQHF. The CDR3 DNA sequence: TGTGCCAGCAGTGACCCATCCGGCAATCAGCCCCAGCATTTT.

In its sample, this clone was seen a few times. V and J are TRBV6-1 and TRBJ1-5; the D is unclear. The germline V gene encodes CDR1 MNHNS and CDR2 SASEGT. Trimming left V 1 base short and J 9 bases short, with 13 bases between. This CDR3 contains 14 residues. This CDR3 is CASSEDTVVPPQHF. CDR3 bases: TGTGCCAGCAGTGAAGATACCGTAGTGCCGCCCCAGCATTTT.

V and J are TRBV4-1 and TRBJ1-1; 12 nucleotides line up with TRBD1. This CDR3 is 17 amino acids long. Germline V lookup: CDR1 MGHRA, CDR2 YSYEKL. With V trimmed by 0 bases and J by 0 bases, 2 bases remained unmatched. The CDR3: CASSQEGTGGMNTEAFF. The CDR3 bases are TGCGCCAGCAGCCAAGAGGGGACAGGGGGCATGAACACTGAAGCTTTCTTT.

This clone was recorded a few times. The same CDR3 can be traced to other DNA sequences in this sample. V gene TRBV28 combines with J gene TRBJ1-3, with 7 positions matching TRBD1. Trimming took 6 bases from V and 0 from J; bases not matched to a gene: 8. CDR1 and CDR2 from the germline V gene are MDHEN and SYDVKM. CDR3 length: 16 residues. The CDR3 region is CASSRRQGISGNTIYF. The CDR3 coding sequence is TGTGCCAGCAGCCGGAGACAGGGTATCTCTGGAAACACCATATATTTT.

The chain is built from TRBV7-9 and TRBJ1-6, with a tentative D call TRBD1 (6 bases). V gave up 5 bases and J gave up 8 bases, with 13 bases separating them. The CDR3 consists of 14 residues. CDR1 and CDR2 from the germline V gene are SEHNR and FQNEAQ (reference sequence). The CDR3 loop is CASSAQGGHSPLHF. DNA of the CDR3: TGTGCCAGCAGCGCACAGGGTGGCCATTCACCCCTCCACTTT. Full variable domain (outside the CDR3, taken from reference TRBV7-9 and TRBJ1-6): DTGVSQNPRHKITKRGQNVTFRCDPISEHNRLYWYRQTLGQGPEFLTYFQNEAQLEKSRLLSDRFSAERPKGSFSTLEIQRTEQGDSAMYLCASSAQGGHSPLHFGNGTRLTVT.

In this sample, this clone turned up a few times. The chain combines TRBV4-1 with TRBJ2-7, with a possible D match to TRBD1 (6 bases). The length of the CDR3 is 14 residues. CDR1 MGHRA and CDR2 YSYEKL come from the germline V gene. V was trimmed by 6 bases and J by 2 bases, leaving 14 bases between them. Here the CDR3 reads CASRHPDSPYEQYF. CDR3 nucleotide sequence: TGCGCCAGCAGGCATCCGGACAGCCCCTACGAGCAGTACTTC.

This sequence joins TRBV11-2 and TRBJ1-1, with D possibly being TRBD1 (5 bases). The length of the CDR3 is 16 residues. V lost 4 bases and J 0 bases, leaving 15 bases between the germline ends. Looked up from germline, CDR1 is SGHAT and CDR2 is FQNNGV. The CDR3 sequence: CASSWEWVGLNTEAFF. CDR3 coding DNA: TGTGCCAGCAGCTGGGAGTGGGTGGGACTGAACACTGAAGCTTTCTTT.

The chain recombines TRBV6-5 with TRBJ1-6; no clear D. CDR3 length: 13 residues. CDR1 and CDR2 from the germline V gene are MNHEY and SVGAGI. Trimming pared 6 bases from V and 7 bases from J, leaving 10 bases between. CDR3: CASRPYGNSPLHF. The CDR3 region has the DNA TGTGCCAGCAGACCCTATGGGAATTCACCCCTCCACTTT.

In its sample, this clone ranks as large. The V gene is TRBV10-3, the J gene TRBJ2-5, with a tentative D call TRBD1 (6 bases). In germline, CDR1 is ENHRY, CDR2 SYGVKD. The V and J ends lost 4 bases and 2 bases respectively, with 8 bases between them. The CDR3 runs to 13 residues. The CDR3 DNA is TGTGCCATCAGTGGGGGGCCACAAGAGACCCAGTACTTC. It encodes CAISGGPQETQYF.